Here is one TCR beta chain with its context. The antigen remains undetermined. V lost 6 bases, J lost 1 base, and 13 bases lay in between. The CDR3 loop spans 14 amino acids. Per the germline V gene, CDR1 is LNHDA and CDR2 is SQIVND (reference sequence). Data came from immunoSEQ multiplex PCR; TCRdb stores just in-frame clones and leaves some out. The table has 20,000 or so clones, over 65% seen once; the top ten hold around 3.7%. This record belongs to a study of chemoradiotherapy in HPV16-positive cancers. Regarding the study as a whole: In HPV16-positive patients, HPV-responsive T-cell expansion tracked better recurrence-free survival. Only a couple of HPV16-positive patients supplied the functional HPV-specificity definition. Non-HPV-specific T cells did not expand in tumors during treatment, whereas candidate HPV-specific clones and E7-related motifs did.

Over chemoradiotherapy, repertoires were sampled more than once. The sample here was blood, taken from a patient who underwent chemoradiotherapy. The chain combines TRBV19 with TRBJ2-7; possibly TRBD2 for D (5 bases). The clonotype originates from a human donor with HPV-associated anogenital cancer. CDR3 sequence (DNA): TGTGCCAGTAGACTAGGTCCGTCATCCTACGAGCAGTACTTC. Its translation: CASRLGPSSYEQYF. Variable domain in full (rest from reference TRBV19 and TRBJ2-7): DGGITQSPKYLFRKEGQNVTLSCEQNLNHDAMYWYRQDPGQGLRLIYYSQIVNDFQKGDIAEGYSVSREKKESFPLTVTSAQKNPTAFYLCASRLGPSSYEQYFGPGTRLTVT.